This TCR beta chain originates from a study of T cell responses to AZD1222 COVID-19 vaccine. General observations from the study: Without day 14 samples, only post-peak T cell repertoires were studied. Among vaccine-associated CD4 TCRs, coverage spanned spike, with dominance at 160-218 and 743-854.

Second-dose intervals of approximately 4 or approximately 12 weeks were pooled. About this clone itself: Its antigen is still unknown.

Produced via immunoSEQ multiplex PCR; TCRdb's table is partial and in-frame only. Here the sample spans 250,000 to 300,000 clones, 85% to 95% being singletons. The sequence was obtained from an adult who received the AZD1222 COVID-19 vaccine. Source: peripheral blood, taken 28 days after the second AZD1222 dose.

In DNA form, the CDR3 reads TGTGCCAGCCGAAAAGCGGTCGACTCCTACGAGCAGTACTTC. It encodes CASRKAVDSYEQYF. The rearrangement uses TRBV5-4 and TRBJ2-7, with D perhaps TRBD2 (5 bases). Deletions cut 7 bases from V and 0 bases from J, with 14 bases between. The germline V gene encodes CDR1 SGHNT and CDR2 YYREEE (reference sequence). CDR3 length: 14 residues.